This TCR beta chain stems from a study of blood T cell repertoires in COVID-19. Data came from immunoSEQ multiplex PCR; TCRdb stores just in-frame clones and leaves some out. The sample holds over 200,000 clones; over 75% are singletons and the top ten take around a tenth. CDR3 length equals 12 residues. Germline V gene lookup returns CDR1 SGHVS and CDR2 FQNEAQ. V shed 3 bases and J shed 5 bases, with 7 bases lying between them. The clonotype comes from a man in his forties or fifties who had recovered from COVID-19. The V call is TRBV7-8, the J call TRBJ1-1; the D is unclear. Sequencing was done on a sample of PBMCs or T cells enriched from blood (not recorded which). This CDR3 is CASSFTGTEAFF. DNA of the CDR3: TGTGCCAGCAGCTTTACGGGGACTGAAGCTTTCTTT. Full variable domain (missing parts from reference TRBV7-8 and TRBJ1-1): GAGVSQSPRYKVAKRGQDVALRCDPISGHVSLFWYQQALGQGPEFLTYFQNEAQLDKSGLPSDRFFAERPEGSVSTLKIQRTQQEDSAVYLCASSFTGTEAFFGQGTRLTVV.